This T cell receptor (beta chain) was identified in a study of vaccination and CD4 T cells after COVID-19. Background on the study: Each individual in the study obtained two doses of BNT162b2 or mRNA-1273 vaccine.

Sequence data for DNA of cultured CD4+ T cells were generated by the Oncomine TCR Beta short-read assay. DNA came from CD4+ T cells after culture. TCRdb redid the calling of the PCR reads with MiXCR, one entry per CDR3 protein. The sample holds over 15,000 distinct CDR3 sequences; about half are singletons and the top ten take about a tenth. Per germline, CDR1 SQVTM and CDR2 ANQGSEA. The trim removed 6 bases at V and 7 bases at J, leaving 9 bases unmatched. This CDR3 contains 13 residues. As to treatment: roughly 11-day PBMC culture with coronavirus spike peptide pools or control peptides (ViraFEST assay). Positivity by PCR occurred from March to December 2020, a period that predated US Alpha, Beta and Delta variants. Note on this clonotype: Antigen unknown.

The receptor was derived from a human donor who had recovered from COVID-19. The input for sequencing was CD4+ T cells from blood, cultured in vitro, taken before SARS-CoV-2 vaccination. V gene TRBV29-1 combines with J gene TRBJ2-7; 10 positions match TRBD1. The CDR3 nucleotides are TGCAGCGTCCGCGGGACAGGGGTTTTGGAGCAGTACTTC. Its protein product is CSVRGTGVLEQYF.